This T cell receptor beta chain emerged from a study of blood T cell repertoires in COVID-19. For the study at large: Acute and convalescent COVID-19 samples came from the United States, Italy and Spain.

In the original processing: Scientists estimated how many nucleated cells there were by amplifying reference gene primers. Data came from immunoSEQ multiplex PCR; TCRdb stores just in-frame clones and leaves some out. V and J calls and clone size are those listed in that table; D and trimming were worked out from the DNA. The sample shows under 100,000 clones, around 85% of them seen only once. The sequence was obtained from a man older than 75 with active or convalescent COVID-19. Sequenced: peripheral blood.

CDR3 amino acids: CASSLEFRVRQGGAGELFF. The DNA of the CDR3 is TGTGCCAGCAGCTTAGAATTTCGTGTCCGTCAGGGAGGGGCCGGGGAGCTGTTTTTT. The chain joins TRBV7-2 to TRBJ2-2; 7 nucleotides agree with TRBD2. This CDR3 is 19 amino acids long. The ends lost 1 base at V and 6 bases at J; junction bases unmatched: 17. Germline V gives CDR1 SGHTA, CDR2 FQGNSA.